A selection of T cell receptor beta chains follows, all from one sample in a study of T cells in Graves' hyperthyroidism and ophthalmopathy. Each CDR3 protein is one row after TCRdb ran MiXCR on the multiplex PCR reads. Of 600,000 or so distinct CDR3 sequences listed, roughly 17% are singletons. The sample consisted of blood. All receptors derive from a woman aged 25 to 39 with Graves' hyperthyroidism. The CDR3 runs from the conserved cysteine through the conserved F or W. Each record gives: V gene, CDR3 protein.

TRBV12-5 CASGGTGVEQYF
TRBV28 CASRQREETQYF
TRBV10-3 CAISDPGYSTDTQYF
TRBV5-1 CASSLRQALNTEAFF
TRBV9 CASSVDSSLLQETQYF
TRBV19 CASSIPQGNTGELFF
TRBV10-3 CAIRPARGRVENMHEETQYF
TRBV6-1 CASRDLAGEQYF
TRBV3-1 CASSQARDRGSEQFF
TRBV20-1 CSARRAGGNEQYF
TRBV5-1 CASSLAGHLGGYTF
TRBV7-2 CASRLPPGSPLHF
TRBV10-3 CAISDRGHEQYF
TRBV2 CASSDAREQTYEQYF
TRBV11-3 CASSLRGFYNEQFF
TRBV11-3 CASSLEGLAIGEQFF
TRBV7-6 CASSLIAGEDGGELFF
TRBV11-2 CASSLGFGSNEQFF
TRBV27 CASSWGPSQAYEQYF
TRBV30 CAWSSGRGYGYTF
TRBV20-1 CSARTLSRPGNTIYF
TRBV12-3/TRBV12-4 CASTETGTTYEQYF
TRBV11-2 CASSLEQAPPPMETQYF
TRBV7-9 CASRWAGGEETQYF
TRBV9 CASSSGWSGTEAFF
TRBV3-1 CASSQEAVRLPLHF
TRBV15 CATSREVWVGTEAFF
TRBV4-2 CASSQGTNYEQYF
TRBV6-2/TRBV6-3 CASRDRAHTDTQYF
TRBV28 CASSTMGLGYYEQFF
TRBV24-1 CATSDEANYGYTF
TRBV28 CASSFRDLLGYEQYF